What follows are 20 T cell receptor beta chains derived from one specimen sequenced in a study of blood T cell repertoires in COVID-19. Using immunoSEQ multiplex PCR, the repertoire was profiled, and TCRdb retains in-frame clones only, with some absent. This table holds roughly 500,000 clones, roughly nine tenths found once. The source material was peripheral blood. These receptor sequences come from a man aged 18 to 35 with COVID-19, enrolled during active disease.

This chain joins TRBV7-9 and TRBJ2-7, with 10 bases identical to TRBD2. The CDR3 covers 14 residues. With V trimmed by 7 bases and J by 4 bases, 7 bases remained unmatched. Germline CDR1 SEHNR, CDR2 FQNEAQ (reference sequence). CDR3 nucleotide sequence: TGTGCCAGCACCCCACTTAGCGGGAGGTACGAGCAGTACTTC. Its translation is CASTPLSGRYEQYF. The full variable domain, completed using reference TRBV7-9 and TRBJ2-7, is DTGVSQNPRHKITKRGQNVTFRCDPISEHNRLYWYRQTLGQGPEFLTYFQNEAQLEKSRLLSDRFSAERPKGSFSTLEIQRTEQGDSAMYLCASTPLSGRYEQYFGPGTRLTVT.

This chain joins TRBV5-4 and TRBJ2-1; 9 bases agree with TRBD2. The CDR3 spans 15 residues. Germline V gene data show CDR1 as SGHNT and CDR2 as YYREEE (reference sequence). J gave up 8 bases and V 5 bases, and 11 bases lay outside the gene matches. The CDR3 region is CASSSPSGEYHEQFF. The DNA of the CDR3 is TGTGCCAGCAGTTCTCCTAGCGGGGAATACCATGAGCAGTTCTTC.

The CDR3 bases are TGTGCCAGCAGCTTAGGCCAGGGACATACGAACACTGAAGCTTTCTTT. Amino acid sequence: CASSLGQGHTNTEAFF. The chain carries TRBV11-3 and TRBJ1-1; a possible D gene is TRBD1 (6 bases). Germline CDR1 is SGHNT and CDR2 is YENEEA. The CDR3 loop spans 16 amino acids. The V end was cut by 1 base, the J end by 1 base, with 13 bases between.

The chain joins TRBV14 to TRBJ2-7, with 10 bases identical to TRBD1. The CDR3 runs to 14 residues. Trimming took 9 bases from V and 4 from J; bases not matched to a gene: 9. The germline CDR1 and CDR2 sequences are SGHDN and FVKESK. In DNA, the CDR3 is TGTGCCAGTTCCCGGGACAGGGGTCTATACGAGCAGTACTTC. It translates to CASSRDRGLYEQYF.

The chain combines TRBV18 with TRBJ1-4, with D unresolved. Germline CDR1 and CDR2: KGHSH and LQKENI. Trimming took off 3 bases at V and 8 bases at J, with 10 bases between the two ends. The CDR3 contains 13 residues. CDR3: CASSPGREEKLFF. The CDR3 nucleotides are TGTGCCAGCTCACCCGGCCGGGAAGAAAAACTGTTTTTT.

The V and J genes are TRBV7-3 and TRBJ2-5; a weak D match, TRBD1 (5 bases). Trimming shortened V by 1 base and J by 3 bases, and 6 bases separated the two germline ends. The germline V gene has CDR1 SGHTA and CDR2 FQGTGA. The CDR3 extends over 13 amino acids. Here the CDR3 DNA reads TGTGCCAGCAGCTTAAGCAGGGAAGAGACCCAGTACTTC. It translates to CASSLSREETQYF.

The chain links TRBV4-1 to TRBJ2-3; the match to TRBD2 covers 14 bases. Germline V gene data show CDR1 as MGHRA and CDR2 as YSYEKL. V was pared by 3 bases and J by 0 bases, with 8 bases of the junction left unmatched. The CDR3 consists of 19 residues. This chain's CDR3 is CASSHRTSGRLGSTDTQYF. The CDR3 bases are TGCGCCAGCAGCCACAGGACTAGCGGGAGGTTGGGAAGCACAGATACGCAGTATTTT.

CDR3 nucleotide sequence: TGTGCCAGTAGTATCCCTTGGGGGGAGAACACTGAAGCTTTCTTT. Translated: CASSIPWGENTEAFF. The V call is TRBV19, the J call TRBJ1-1, with D possibly being TRBD1 (5 bases). This CDR3 comprises 15 residues. Trimming stripped 3 bases from V and 1 base from J, with 12 bases between. CDR1 and CDR2 from the germline V gene are LNHDA and SQIVND (reference sequence).

V gene TRBV27 combines with J gene TRBJ2-2, with 12 bases identical to TRBD2. CDR3 length: 15 amino acids. Germline V gene lookup returns CDR1 MNHEY and CDR2 SMNVEV (reference sequence). V gave up 6 bases and J gave up 5 bases; unmatched junction bases: 4. Here the CDR3 DNA reads TGTGCCAGCAGCCCACTAGCGGGGGGTACCGGGGAGCTGTTTTTT. Amino acid sequence: CASSPLAGGTGELFF.

V gene TRBV9 combines with J gene TRBJ1-2, with D perhaps TRBD1 (5 bases). With 0 bases removed from V and 8 bases from J, the gap between germline ends came to 20 bases. The CDR3 length is 16 residues. CDR1 and CDR2 (germline): SGDLS, YYNGEE. The CDR3: CASSVGGGEGPGGYTF. As DNA, the CDR3 is TGTGCCAGCAGCGTAGGTGGAGGGGAGGGTCCGGGAGGCTACACCTTC.

On this clone itself: The junction departs from the called germline gene at one end, perhaps through a read error. This sequence joins TRBV28 and TRBJ2-1; D uncertain. From germline, CDR1 is MDHEN and CDR2 SYDVKM. The CDR3 is 14 residues long. Here the CDR3 DNA reads TGTGCCAGCAGTTTGGCCCCCTCCCACAATGAGCAGTTCTTC. Protein: CASSLAPSHNEQFF. The full variable domain, rest sourced from reference TRBV28 and TRBJ2-1, is DVKVTQSSRYLVKRTGEKVFLECVQDMDHENMFWYRQDPGLGLRLIYFSYDVKMKEKGDIPEGYSVSREKKERFSLILESASTNQTSMYLCASSLAPSHNEQFFGPGTRLTVL.

The chain combines TRBV7-3 with TRBJ2-1; 11 nucleotides align to TRBD2. V was clipped by 5 bases and J by 8 bases; unmatched bases: 8. The CDR3 extends over 15 amino acids. CDR1 is SGHTA and CDR2 is FQGTGA in the germline V gene. The CDR3 DNA follows: TGTGCCAGCAGCCCAGATAGCGGGAGGGCCTATGAGCAGTTCTTC. This encodes CASSPDSGRAYEQFF.

V usage is TRBV10-3 and J usage is TRBJ1-6; possibly TRBD1 for D (5 bases). CDR1 is ENHRY and CDR2 is SYGVKD in the germline V gene. The CDR3 contains 13 residues. The V end was cut by 5 bases, the J end by 7 bases, with 9 bases between. CDR3 loop: CAISKDNNSPLHF. The CDR3 DNA sequence: TGTGCCATCAGTAAGGACAACAATTCACCCCTCCACTTT.

CDR3 nucleotide sequence: TGCGCCAGCAGCGCTCGACAGGGCTTCAATTCACCCCTCCACTTT. Its protein product is CASSARQGFNSPLHF. The chain carries TRBV5-1 and TRBJ1-6; TRBD1 matches at 7 bases. Germline trimming cut 4 bases from V and 7 bases from J; bases unmatched to any gene: 8. CDR3 size: 15 residues. Germline lookup yields CDR1 SGHRS and CDR2 YFSETQ.

The chain joins TRBV24-1 to TRBJ1-1, with TRBD1 matching over 7 bases. This CDR3 has 13 residues. The ends lost 7 bases at V and 6 bases at J; junction bases unmatched: 7. CDR1 KGHDR and CDR2 SFDVKD come from the germline V gene. This CDR3 reads CATRKGASAEAFF. CDR3 DNA: TGTGCCACCAGAAAGGGGGCTTCGGCTGAAGCTTTCTTT.

This sequence joins TRBV21-1 and TRBJ1-2; the table calls TRBD1, which could not be checked here. TRBV21-1 corresponds to a pseudogene. The CDR3 totals 15 residues. CDR3 bases: TGTGCCAGCAGCTGCCCCGGGACAGACCCTTATGGCTACACCTTC. Encoded protein: CASSCPGTDPYGYTF.

V is TRBV28 and J is TRBJ2-7; 8 bases match TRBD1. J was trimmed by 4 bases and V by 7 bases; bases with no gene match: 9. Germline-derived CDR1 and CDR2 are MDHEN and SYDVKM. The CDR3 has 14 residues. Here the CDR3 reads CASTLRQGTYEQYF. CDR3 DNA: TGTGCCAGCACCCTACGACAGGGGACTTACGAGCAGTACTTC.

This chain connects TRBV7-9 to TRBJ1-5, with 10 nucleotides matching TRBD1. The CDR3 spans 15 residues. Germline CDR1 is SEHNR and CDR2 is FQNEAQ (reference sequence). V gave up 1 base and J gave up 7 bases; unmatched junction bases: 4. The CDR3 is CASSLGGTGVQPQHF. The CDR3 DNA reads as TGTGCCAGCAGCTTAGGCGGGACAGGGGTCCAGCCCCAGCATTTT.

In its sample, this clone was seen once. This chain links TRBV5-1 with TRBJ2-3; 10 bases match TRBD2. CDR1 SGHRS and CDR2 YFSETQ come from the germline V gene. The CDR3 is made up of 16 amino acids. V trimming: 3 bases; J trimming: 0 bases; junction bases outside the gene matches: 4. The CDR3: CASSSEGLASTDTQYF. CDR3 sequence (DNA): TGCGCCAGCAGCTCGGAGGGACTAGCGAGCACAGATACGCAGTATTTT.

The chain uses TRBV7-8 and TRBJ2-7, with TRBD1 matching over 8 bases. V shed 2 bases, J shed 2 bases, and the junction held 2 bases outside the gene matches. The CDR3 is 14 amino acids. CDR1 and CDR2 from the germline V gene are SGHVS and FQNEAQ. The CDR3 is CASSLRTGTYEQYF. As DNA, the CDR3 is TGTGCCAGCAGCTTAAGGACAGGGACCTACGAGCAGTACTTC. Full variable domain (outside the CDR3, taken from reference TRBV7-8 and TRBJ2-7): GAGVSQSPRYKVAKRGQDVALRCDPISGHVSLFWYQQALGQGPEFLTYFQNEAQLDKSGLPSDRFFAERPEGSVSTLKIQRTQQEDSAVYLCASSLRTGTYEQYFGPGTRLTVT.